The rows below give T cell receptor beta chains drawn from one sample of a study of human T cells and chemical hapten exposure. In TCRdb, the RACE reads were re-called with MiXCR into one record per CDR3 protein. The data contain roughly 180,000 distinct CDR3 sequences, around 22% of them singletons. The source was whole blood, collected in connection with sensitization to the hapten diphenylcyclopropenone (DPC). These receptors were obtained from a woman between 50 and 59 years old with alopecia areata. Some clones in this sample may be carry-over from other donors' samples. The CDR3 runs from the conserved cysteine through the conserved F or W. Fields, in order: V gene, CDR3 protein.

v_gene: TRBV10-2; CDR3aa: CASSEVLTGADQPQHF
v_gene: TRBV13; CDR3aa: CASSRRLAQGLAKNIQYF
v_gene: TRBV6-6; CDR3aa: CASSLARVGVYEQYF
v_gene: TRBV6-1; CDR3aa: CASSDRERQPQHF
v_gene: TRBV27; CDR3aa: CASRPGQQLSDTEAFF
v_gene: TRBV5-1; CDR3aa: CASSLRGGRSTDTQYF
v_gene: TRBV20-1; CDR3aa: CSARSPSGSSYEQYF
v_gene: TRBV10-2; CDR3aa: CASSKSSGQVDEKLFF
v_gene: TRBV10-2; CDR3aa: CASKEGGEGQPQHF
v_gene: TRBV24-1; CDR3aa: CATSDLPPDEGNQPQHF
v_gene: TRBV24-1; CDR3aa: CATSVGGGSTDTQYF
v_gene: TRBV20-1; CDR3aa: CSARGRVYTEAFF
v_gene: TRBV10-3; CDR3aa: CAISVGSGSSYEQYF
v_gene: TRBV29-1; CDR3aa: CSVAAGGSYEQYF
v_gene: TRBV29-1; CDR3aa: CSAREPTNEKLFF
v_gene: TRBV29-1; CDR3aa: CSARERGANTGELFF
v_gene: TRBV14; CDR3aa: CASSQEAKQYF
v_gene: TRBV11-2; CDR3aa: CASSLRVYYNQPQHF
v_gene: TRBV20-1; CDR3aa: CSARAGGEKLFF
v_gene: TRBV24-1; CDR3aa: CATSDSDRTYNEQFF
v_gene: TRBV4-2; CDR3aa: CASSQGAGDQPQHF
v_gene: TRBV6-5; CDR3aa: CASSPGDRESGELFF
v_gene: TRBV7-9; CDR3aa: CASNRGTGELFF
v_gene: TRBV6-6; CDR3aa: CASSYLAAYGYTF
v_gene: TRBV20-1; CDR3aa: CSAGLLADVYNEQFF
v_gene: TRBV3-1; CDR3aa: CASSQVIQETQYF
v_gene: TRBV10-3; CDR3aa: CAIRNMGQAASPLHF
v_gene: TRBV20-1; CDR3aa: CSARAGYTGELFF
v_gene: TRBV28; CDR3aa: CASGLSGTAIEAFF
v_gene: TRBV20-1; CDR3aa: CSAERDSTNEQFF
v_gene: TRBV28; CDR3aa: CASSLGHGGQNSPLHF
v_gene: TRBV10-3; CDR3aa: CAISERDFYNEQFF
v_gene: TRBV7-9; CDR3aa: CASSGQGVGYEQYF
v_gene: TRBV20-1; CDR3aa: CSATAPGQGREQYF
v_gene: TRBV11-2; CDR3aa: CASSPRTGVPGELFF
v_gene: TRBV27; CDR3aa: CASSLTSGSRQETQYF
v_gene: TRBV7-9; CDR3aa: CASSPRQGHYGYTF